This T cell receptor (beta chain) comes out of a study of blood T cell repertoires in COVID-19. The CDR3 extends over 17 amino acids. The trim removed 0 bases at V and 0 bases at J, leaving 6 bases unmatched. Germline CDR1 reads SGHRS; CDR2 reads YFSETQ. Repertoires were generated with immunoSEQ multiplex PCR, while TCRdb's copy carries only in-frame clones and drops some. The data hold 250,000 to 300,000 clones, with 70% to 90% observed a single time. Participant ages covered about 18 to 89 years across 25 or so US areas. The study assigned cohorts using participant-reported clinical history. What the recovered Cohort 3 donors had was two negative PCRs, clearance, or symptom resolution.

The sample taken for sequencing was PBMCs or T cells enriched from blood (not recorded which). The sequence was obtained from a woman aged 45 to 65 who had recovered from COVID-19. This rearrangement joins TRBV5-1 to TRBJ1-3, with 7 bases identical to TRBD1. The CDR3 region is CASSLAAGTVSGNTIYF. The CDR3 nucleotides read TGCGCCAGCAGCTTGGCCGCCGGGACAGTCTCTGGAAACACCATATATTTT.